Listed below are T cell receptor beta chains from one sample, sequenced in a study of CD8 T cells in ankylosing spondylitis. Each CDR3 protein is one row after TCRdb ran MiXCR on the 5' RACE reads. The sample has some 840,000 distinct CDR3 sequences, approximately 10% seen once; the top ten hold approximately 0.46%. The sequenced sample consisted of blood, either unsorted or a sorted T cell fraction (not recorded which). These receptors all come from a male donor with ankylosing spondylitis. CDR3s include the opening cysteine and the closing phenylalanine or tryptophan. D genes are given only for firm matches. The size of a clone is reported for some rows only, either as once, few or many, or as a class for expanded clones.

D: TRBD2
V: TRBV12-3/TRBV12-4
size: NA
J: TRBJ2-1
CDR3: CASSFRAGGPGSYNEQFF
DNA: TGTGCCAGCAGTTTTAGGGCGGGAGGGCCGGGCTCCTACAATGAGCAGTTCTTC

D: NA
V: TRBV12-3/TRBV12-4
size: many
J: TRBJ2-5
CDR3: CASSPGTTTQYF
DNA: TGTGCCAGCAGCCCCGGTACGACGACCCAGTACTTC

D: NA
V: TRBV9
size: few
J: TRBJ1-2
CDR3: CASSVIQANYGYTF
DNA: TGTGCCAGCAGCGTAATCCAAGCTAACTATGGCTACACCTTC

D: NA
V: TRBV9
size: few
J: TRBJ2-7
CDR3: CASSAPGSSYEQYF
DNA: TGTGCCAGCAGCGCGCCGGGGAGCTCCTACGAGCAGTACTTC

D: NA
V: TRBV27
size: many
J: TRBJ2-2
CDR3: CASSLTRRGELFF
DNA: TGTGCCAGCAGTTTGACACGCCGCGGGGAGCTGTTTTTT

D: NA
V: TRBV4-2
size: few
J: TRBJ2-2
CDR3: CASSQRGGTGELFF
DNA: TGTGCCAGCAGCCAAAGGGGGGGCACCGGGGAGCTGTTTTTT

D: NA
V: TRBV7-2
size: few
J: TRBJ1-1
CDR3: CASSLLRQPLEAFF
DNA: TGTGCCAGCAGCTTATTACGCCAACCCCTTGAAGCTTTCTTT

D: TRBD2
V: TRBV7-2
size: NA
J: TRBJ2-7
CDR3: CASSPRGSGGTYEQYF
DNA: TGTGCCAGCAGCCCTCGGGGTAGCGGGGGGACCTACGAGCAGTACTTC

D: NA
V: TRBV30
size: NA
J: TRBJ1-4
CDR3: CAWSVLGENQKLFF
DNA: TGTGCCTGGAGTGTACTGGGGGAAAATCAAAAACTGTTTTTT

D: NA
V: TRBV29-1
size: few
J: TRBJ1-1
CDR3: CSVVSRVTEAFF
DNA: TGCAGCGTTGTATCTAGGGTCACTGAAGCTTTCTTT

D: NA
V: TRBV3-1
size: NA
J: TRBJ1-5
CDR3: CASSQGSGNQPQHF
DNA: TGTGCCAGCAGCCAAGGATCGGGGAATCAGCCCCAGCATTTT

D: NA
V: TRBV6-2/TRBV6-3
size: many
J: TRBJ1-1
CDR3: CASSYWEGNTEAFF
DNA: TGTGCCAGCAGTTACTGGGAGGGGAACACTGAAGCTTTCTTT

D: TRBD2
V: TRBV20-1
size: NA
J: TRBJ2-7
CDR3: CSAPGTSGRAGYEQYF
DNA: TGCAGTGCTCCCGGGACTAGCGGGAGGGCCGGGTACGAGCAGTACTTC

D: NA
V: TRBV20-1
size: few
J: TRBJ2-3
CDR3: CSAPSGDGTDTQYF
DNA: TGCAGTGCTCCCTCGGGGGATGGGACAGATACGCAGTATTTT

D: NA
V: TRBV12-3/TRBV12-4
size: many
J: TRBJ1-4
CDR3: CASTWGGYEKLFF
DNA: TGTGCCAGCACATGGGGGGGCTATGAAAAACTGTTTTTT

D: TRBD1
V: TRBV29-1
size: NA
J: TRBJ1-1
CDR3: CSVERQGYEAFF
DNA: TGCAGCGTTGAGAGACAGGGGTATGAAGCTTTCTTT

D: NA
V: TRBV4-2
size: NA
J: TRBJ2-2
CDR3: CASSQVGRDFRELFF
DNA: TGTGCCAGCAGCCAAGTAGGCAGGGATTTTAGGGAGCTGTTTTTT